This entry lists 31 T cell receptor beta chains sequenced from one sample in a study of shared clonotypes between healthy human individuals (dated by TCRdb to the early 2020s). Library generation was performed with the immunoSEQ multiplex PCR assay. TCRdb took over this immuneACCESS table, retaining in-frame rearrangements with V and J assigned. Such tables are incomplete; in checked studies, under half of the missing clones stem from an unresolved V gene, and the remainder is unexplained. The sample has 950,000 to 1,100,000 clones on record, approximately 76% of them singletons. Roughly 1.4% of the sample is in the top ten clones. Sequencing was done on a sample of memory CD4+ T cells sorted from blood. In light of the paper, this sample's cell subset or site label describes: CD45RA-negative fraction. The receptors were gathered from a man between 18 and 35 years old in good health.

This clone turned up a few times. This rearrangement joins TRBV9 to TRBJ1-2; 8 positions agree with TRBD1. The V gene's germline CDR1 is SGDLS and CDR2 YYNGEE. After removal of 6 bases from V and 4 bases from J, the junction contained 8 bases not matched to a gene. This CDR3 contains 14 residues. The CDR3 sequence is CASTRQGFTYGYTF. CDR3 DNA: TGTGCCAGCACTCGACAGGGGTTTACCTATGGCTACACCTTC.

The chain carries TRBV7-6 and TRBJ2-3; D may match TRBD1 or TRBD2 (6 bases each). Trimming stripped 1 base from V and 4 bases from J, with 15 bases between. The CDR3 loop spans 16 amino acids. CDR1 and CDR2 (germline): SGHVS, FNYEAQ. CDR3 protein: CASSLEAGGHPDTQYF. CDR3 DNA: TGTGCCAGCAGCTTAGAGGCCGGGGGCCACCCAGATACGCAGTATTTT.

This clone has just one count. The V call is TRBV4-1, the J call TRBJ2-5; the match to TRBD1 covers 9 bases. The better agreement between TRBJ2-7 and the DNA end casts doubt on the J call. Germline-derived CDR1 and CDR2 are MGHRA and YSYEKL. CDR3 size: 16 residues. This CDR3 reads CASSQGGTGIGYEQYF. The CDR3 region has the DNA TGCGCCAGCAGCCAAGGTGGGACAGGGATCGGGTACGAGCAGTACTTC.

J is TRBJ2-7 and V is TRBV2; 8 nucleotides line up with TRBD1. CDR1 is SNHLY and CDR2 is FYNNEI in the germline V gene. With 6 bases clipped from V and 6 bases from J, the junction kept 4 bases outside the gene matches. The CDR3 sequence is 12 residues long. The CDR3 coding sequence is TGTGCCAGCAGGTATACAGGGGGCGAGCAGTACTTC. Its protein is CASRYTGGEQYF.

This chain connects TRBV15 to TRBJ1-4; D not certain. This CDR3 is 15 amino acids long. The germline gives CDR1 LNHNV, CDR2 YYDKDF (reference sequence). The ends were cut back, 5 bases at V and 1 base at J, with 11 bases in the middle. This CDR3 reads CATSRRILTNEKLFF. DNA for the CDR3: TGTGCCACCAGCCGCAGGATCTTAACTAATGAAAAACTGTTTTTT. The full variable domain, completed using reference TRBV15 and TRBJ1-4, is DAMVIQNPRYQVTQFGKPVTLSCSQTLNHNVMYWYQQKSSQAPKLLFHYYDKDFNNEADTPDNFQSRRPNTSFCFLDIRSPGLGDTAMYLCATSRRILTNEKLFFGSGTQLSVL.

This clone was observed a few times. Other DNA sequences from this sample encode an identical CDR3 as well. V gene TRBV6-5 combines with J gene TRBJ1-2; 9 bases line up with TRBD1. Trimming removed 5 bases from V and 8 bases from J; junction bases left unmatched: 3. The CDR3 consists of 12 residues. Germline lookup yields CDR1 MNHEY and CDR2 SVGAGI. DNA for the CDR3: TGTGCCAGCAGTGGGACAGGGAGCGGCTACACCTTC. Protein: CASSGTGSGYTF.

This clone was picked up a small number of times. Other DNA sequences in the sample encode the same CDR3. The rearrangement joins TRBV30 to TRBJ1-1, with TRBD1 matching over 9 bases. Trimming at V came to 1 base and at J to 4 bases, leaving 4 bases not matched to a gene. Germline assignment: CDR1 GTSNPN and CDR2 SVGIG (reference sequence). CDR3 size: 14 residues. As DNA, the CDR3 is TGTGCCTGGAGTGGAGGGACAGGGAGCACTGAAGCTTTCTTT. This codes for CAWSGGTGSTEAFF.

The genes are TRBV29-1 and TRBJ2-5; 7 bases fit TRBD1. There are 13 residues in the CDR3. Germline V CDR1 and CDR2: SQVTM, ANQGSEA. Trimming removed 7 bases from V and 1 base from J; junction bases left unmatched: 6. The CDR3 is CSAETGFQETQYF. CDR3 coding DNA: TGCAGCGCCGAGACAGGGTTCCAAGAGACCCAGTACTTC.

There are many counts of this clone. The chain is built from TRBV10-2 and TRBJ2-2, with D possibly being TRBD1 (6 bases). The germline gives CDR1 WSHSY, CDR2 SAAADI. The CDR3 covers 14 residues. Trimming pared 8 bases from V and 4 bases from J, leaving 14 bases between. The CDR3 protein is CASEGGVGTGELFF. CDR3 coding DNA: TGCGCCAGCGAAGGGGGAGTTGGCACCGGGGAGCTGTTTTTT.

This chain joins TRBV6-1 and TRBJ2-2; 8 nucleotides agree with TRBD1. V gave up 6 bases and J gave up 1 base; unmatched junction bases: 4. The CDR3 runs to 15 residues. CDR1 and CDR2 (germline): MNHNS, SASEGT. CDR3 amino acids: CASRGTGVNTGELFF. CDR3 bases: TGTGCCAGCAGGGGGACAGGCGTGAACACCGGGGAGCTGTTTTTT.

The chain employs TRBV10-3 and TRBJ2-1; the D call may be TRBD1 or TRBD2 (6 bases each). The CDR3 sequence is 15 residues long. The germline CDR1 and CDR2 sequences are ENHRY and SYGVKD. Trimming removed 3 bases at V and 3 bases at J, with 12 bases between. The CDR3 loop is CAISEGGRNYNEQFF. The CDR3 coding sequence is TGTGCCATCAGTGAAGGGGGGAGGAACTACAATGAGCAGTTCTTC.

CDR3 residues: CASSSYPSVGEQYF. The CDR3 DNA sequence: TGTGCCAGCAGTTCTTACCCTTCGGTCGGAGAGCAGTACTTC. V is TRBV6-1 and J is TRBJ2-7; D remains ambiguous. Germline CDR1 and CDR2: MNHNS and SASEGT. The ends were cut back, 5 bases at V and 7 bases at J, with 18 bases in the middle. CDR3 size: 14 residues.

The chain has TRBV5-1 and TRBJ2-2; tentative D call: TRBD2 (6 bases). CDR1 and CDR2 (germline): SGHRS, YFSETQ. Deletions cut 4 bases from V and 1 base from J, with 11 bases between. The CDR3 contains 15 residues. The CDR3 nucleotides read TGCGCCAGCAGCCCTGGCGGGGTGAACACCGGGGAGCTGTTTTTT. This gives the protein CASSPGGVNTGELFF.

The chain recombines TRBV7-8 with TRBJ1-3; unclear D gene. The V end lost 1 base, the J end lost 7 bases, and 5 bases lay between the germline ends. The CDR3 contains 12 residues. Germline V gene data show CDR1 as SGHVS and CDR2 as FQNEAQ. CDR3 in DNA: TGTGCCAGCAGCTTAGGAAGGAACACCATATATTTT. Its translation is CASSLGRNTIYF. The full variable domain, its missing parts supplied by reference TRBV7-8 and TRBJ1-3, is GAGVSQSPRYKVAKRGQDVALRCDPISGHVSLFWYQQALGQGPEFLTYFQNEAQLDKSGLPSDRFFAERPEGSVSTLKIQRTQQEDSAVYLCASSLGRNTIYFGEGSWLTVV.

This rearrangement joins TRBV6-1 to TRBJ1-2, with 7 bases that match TRBD1. After removal of 1 base from V and 2 bases from J, the junction contained 4 bases not matched to a gene. The germline V gene encodes CDR1 MNHNS and CDR2 SASEGT. This CDR3 is 15 amino acids long. The CDR3 region has the DNA TGTGCCAGCAGTGAAGGGACAGGAAGGAACTATGGCTACACCTTC. Translated, it gives CASSEGTGRNYGYTF.

This chain connects TRBV19 to TRBJ1-4; TRBD1 might be the D (6 bases). The V gene lost 5 bases and the J gene lost 5 bases, with 15 bases spanning the gap. This CDR3 is 15 amino acids long. CDR1 and CDR2 (germline): LNHDA, SQIVND (reference sequence). CDR3: CASSLSGAANEKLFF. The CDR3 DNA reads TGTGCCAGTAGTTTGTCAGGGGCCGCGAATGAAAAACTGTTTTTT.

The genes are TRBV2 and TRBJ1-4, with 10 bases that match TRBD1. The germline CDR1 and CDR2 sequences are SNHLY and FYNNEI. The CDR3 length is 15 residues. Trimming at V came to 8 bases and at J to 0 bases, leaving 3 bases not matched to a gene. CDR3 DNA: TGTGCCAGCCGTGGACAGGGGGCAACTAATGAAAAACTGTTTTTT. It codes for CASRGQGATNEKLFF.

The chain combines TRBV10-3 with TRBJ2-1; D is ambiguous. Trimming stripped 11 bases from V and 5 bases from J, with 13 bases between. Germline V lookup: CDR1 ENHRY, CDR2 SYGVKD. This CDR3 is built from 12 residues. The CDR3 DNA reads TGTGCCGCCGGCGGTCCGAACAATGAGCAGTTCTTC. Amino acids: CAAGGPNNEQFF.

As to this clone: The identical CDR3 is also encoded by other nucleotide sequences in the sample. This chain uses TRBV18 with TRBJ2-6; D is uncertain. Trimming stripped 1 base from V and 0 bases from J, with 7 bases between. This CDR3 contains 16 residues. Germline CDR1 is KGHSH and CDR2 is LQKENI. CDR3 region: CASSPLSASGANVLTF. CDR3 nucleotides: TGTGCCAGCTCACCACTTTCGGCCTCTGGGGCCAACGTCCTGACTTTC.

Regarding this clone: In the same sample, other DNA sequences code for this CDR3. This sequence joins TRBV7-2 and TRBJ1-5, with D hard to call. Germline V lookup: CDR1 SGHTA, CDR2 FQGNSA. Trimming removed 2 bases from V and 2 bases from J, with 4 bases in between. The CDR3 consists of 13 residues. Written as DNA, the CDR3 is TGTGCCAGCAGCTTACGAGGCAATCAGCCCCAGCATTTT. Amino acids: CASSLRGNQPQHF.

The rearrangement uses TRBV5-4 and TRBJ2-2; D gene uncertain. The CDR3 consists of 12 residues. CDR1 and CDR2 (germline): SGHNT, YYREEE (reference sequence). V lost 0 bases and J 8 bases, leaving 5 bases between the germline ends. CDR3 coding DNA: TGTGCCAGCAGCTTGGGGGAAGGGGAGCTGTTTTTT. As protein: CASSLGEGELFF.

The V and J genes are TRBV6-5 and TRBJ2-4, with D possibly being TRBD1 (6 bases). V lost 5 bases and J 4 bases, leaving 15 bases between the germline ends. The length of the CDR3 is 15 residues. CDR1 is MNHEY, CDR2 SVGAGI, per germline. CDR3 nucleotides: TGTGCCAGCAGTCTACGACAGGTGTCAAAAAACATTCAGTACTTC. Translating it yields CASSLRQVSKNIQYF.

The V gene is TRBV6-1, the J gene TRBJ1-1; no clear D gene. The CDR3 is 13 residues long. V was trimmed by 7 bases and J by 0 bases, leaving 9 bases between them. The germline V gene encodes CDR1 MNHNS and CDR2 SASEGT. DNA of the CDR3: TGTGCCAGCACGGCAGGAATGAACACTGAAGCTTTCTTT. Translation gives CASTAGMNTEAFF.

This rearrangement joins TRBV5-4 to TRBJ2-3; TRBD1 agrees at 7 bases. The ends lost 4 bases at V and 4 bases at J; junction bases unmatched: 6. This CDR3 has 14 amino acids. Germline-derived CDR1 and CDR2 are SGHNT and YYREEE (reference sequence). In DNA form, the CDR3 reads TGTGCCAGCAGCCAAAATGACAGGGCAGATACGCAGTATTTT. Protein sequence: CASSQNDRADTQYF.

The chain couples TRBV19 to TRBJ1-6; D is possibly TRBD1 (6 bases). V lost 1 base and J 10 bases, leaving 8 bases between the germline ends. This CDR3 has 13 residues. Germline loops: CDR1 LNHDA, CDR2 SQIVND (reference sequence). The CDR3 bases are TGTGCCAGTAGTATAGCGGGGGGCTCACCCCTCCACTTT. Encoded protein: CASSIAGGSPLHF.

This rearrangement joins TRBV6-6 to TRBJ1-2, with 8 nucleotides matching TRBD1. The CDR3 is 14 amino acids. Per germline, CDR1 MNHNY and CDR2 SVGAGI (reference sequence). With 5 bases clipped from V and 4 bases from J, the junction kept 6 bases outside the gene matches. The chain's CDR3 is CASSAGTGPYGYTF. The CDR3 DNA follows: TGTGCCAGCAGTGCGGGGACAGGCCCCTATGGCTACACCTTC.

The chain employs TRBV6-6 and TRBJ2-1; maybe TRBD2 (6 bases). Germline V gives CDR1 MNHNY, CDR2 SVGAGI (reference sequence). This CDR3 contains 16 residues. V was shortened by 7 bases and J by 1 base, with 17 bases between the two germline ends. CDR3 sequence (DNA): TGTGCCAGCACACCTTCCGGGGGTCCATCCTACAATGAGCAGTTCTTC. This translates into CASTPSGGPSYNEQFF.

This chain uses TRBV5-4 with TRBJ2-1; 12 positions match TRBD2. V lost 4 bases, J lost 0 bases, and 5 bases stayed unmatched. The CDR3 length is 17 residues. Per the germline V gene, CDR1 is SGHNT and CDR2 is YYREEE (reference sequence). The CDR3 reads CASSQTSGSFSYNEQFF. In DNA form, the CDR3 reads TGTGCCAGCAGCCAGACTAGCGGGAGTTTCTCCTACAATGAGCAGTTCTTC.

This chain links TRBV5-5 with TRBJ1-1; perhaps TRBD1 as D (6 bases). The CDR3 has 15 residues. CDR1 is SGHKS, CDR2 YYEKEE, per germline (reference sequence). V was clipped by 2 bases and J by 2 bases, with 13 bases between them. Here the CDR3 reads CASSFIGGRNTEAFF. Here the CDR3 DNA reads TGTGCCAGCAGCTTTATCGGGGGCAGAAACACTGAAGCTTTCTTT.

The chain is built from TRBV5-5 and TRBJ1-2; unclear D gene. CDR3 length equals 14 residues. Trimming removed 1 base at V and 6 bases at J, with 13 bases between. From germline, CDR1 is SGHKS and CDR2 YYEKEE (reference sequence). CDR3 DNA sequence: TGTGCCAGCAGCTTGCTCGGGGTTACGAATGGCTACACCTTC. Protein: CASSLLGVTNGYTF.

This rearrangement joins TRBV30 to TRBJ2-5; no firm D call. Gene TRBJ2-7 matches the end of the DNA better, so the J call may be wrong. The CDR3 runs 13 residues. From germline, CDR1 is GTSNPN and CDR2 SVGIG (reference sequence). For the CDR3, the DNA is TGTGCCTGGACCAGGCCAAGCCGCTACGAGCAGTACTTC. Translated, it gives CAWTRPSRYEQYF.